These T cell receptor beta chains were read from a single sample in a study of T cell repertoires in cytomegalovirus infection. TCRdb independently ran MiXCR on the reads; one entry per CDR3 protein. The sample carries roughly 640,000 distinct CDR3 sequences, 20% to 25% recorded once. The sample comprised CD8+ T cells from PBMCs. These receptors were taken from a human donor in good health (CMV status not recorded). Some clones in this sample may be carry-over from other donors' samples. The CDR3 runs from the conserved cysteine through the conserved F or W. The order of the fields is clone size, J gene, D gene, V gene, CDR3 DNA, CDR3 protein. The D gene is left open where the match is weak. Part of the rows lack a size; the others show once, few, many or a class for expanded clones.

NA	TRBJ2-7	TRBD1	TRBV20-1	TGCAGTGCTAGAGCCCCGGGACAGACCTACGAGCAGTACTTC	CSARAPGQTYEQYF
few	TRBJ2-1	NA	TRBV14	TGTGCCAGCAGCCAAGATTGGGGAACCTCCTACAATGAGCAGTTCTTC	CASSQDWGTSYNEQFF
NA	TRBJ2-1	TRBD1	TRBV11-3	TGTGCCAGCAGCCCCCTCCCGACAGGGGAGCAGTTCTTC	CASSPLPTGEQFF
NA	TRBJ1-2	NA	TRBV14	TGTGCCAGCAGCCAAGGTCGGAAGGGCGCGAGGTATGGCTACACCTTC	CASSQGRKGARYGYTF
NA	TRBJ2-5	NA	TRBV7-9	TGTGCCAGCAGCTTAGCTGGTGACCTCGGGACCCAGTACTTC	CASSLAGDLGTQYF
NA	TRBJ2-1	TRBD1	TRBV27	TGTGCCAGCAGCCGGGGACAGGGTAGGGATGAGCAGTTCTTC	CASSRGQGRDEQFF
NA	TRBJ2-2	NA	TRBV14	TGTGCCAGCAGTGAACTAGTGGGCACCGGGGAGCTGTTTTTT	CASSELVGTGELFF
NA	TRBJ2-1	NA	TRBV7-9	TGTGCCAGCAGCCCCCCCAACGGGGTAACGTTCTTC	CASSPPNGVTFF
NA	TRBJ1-5	NA	TRBV12-3/TRBV12-4	TGTGCCAGCAGTTTCAGTAGGGAAATGATCCAGCCCCAGCATTTT	CASSFSREMIQPQHF
few	TRBJ1-1	NA	TRBV28	TGTGCCAGCAGTTTAACTTCTACAGGGCTGAACACTGAAGCTTTCTTT	CASSLTSTGLNTEAFF
many	TRBJ2-3	NA	TRBV7-2	TGTGCCAGCAGCTTAACGCTAGATCCAGATACGCAGTATTTT	CASSLTLDPDTQYF
few	TRBJ1-3	NA	TRBV7-2	TGTGCCAGCAGCTTTCGACAGCTGGGAGGAAACACCATATATTTT	CASSFRQLGGNTIYF
few	TRBJ2-2	NA	TRBV6-6	TGTGCCAGCAGTTACCCGCCGGGGCCGAGCACCGGGGAGCTGTTTTTT	CASSYPPGPSTGELFF
NA	TRBJ2-1	NA	TRBV7-9	TGTGCCAGCAGCTTAGTCCCCCGCGGTGAGCAGTTCTTC	CASSLVPRGEQFF
NA	TRBJ2-1	TRBD1	TRBV20-1	TGCAGTGCTTGGACAGGGTCCTCCTACAATGAGCAGTTCTTC	CSAWTGSSYNEQFF
NA	TRBJ1-2	TRBD1	TRBV2	TGTGCCGGCAGAGGATTGATTGAGAAACAGGGGGCCAGTGGCTACACCTTC	CAGRGLIEKQGASGYTF
few	TRBJ1-1	NA	TRBV20-1	TGCAGTGCTGGAAGATCTCCGAACACTGAAGCTTTCTTT	CSAGRSPNTEAFF
NA	TRBJ2-1	TRBD1	TRBV4-1	TGCGCCAGCAGGACGACAGGGGGCAACTACAATGAGCAGTTCTTC	CASRTTGGNYNEQFF
few	TRBJ2-7	TRBD2	TRBV20-1	TGCAGTGCTAGATCGGGACTAGCGGGACCCAGGGGTACGGGCGAGCAGTACTTC	CSARSGLAGPRGTGEQYF
few	TRBJ2-7	NA	TRBV14	TGTGCCAGCAGCCAAGATGCCGCGGGACACGGGACCTACGAGCAGTACTTC	CASSQDAAGHGTYEQYF
NA	TRBJ2-3	NA	TRBV7-2	TGTGCCAGCAGCGTAGAACCCCCCGGCACAGATACGCAGTATTTT	CASSVEPPGTDTQYF
many	TRBJ2-1	NA	TRBV15	TGTGCCACCAGCAGAAGGGCCGACAATGAGCAGTTCTTC	CATSRRADNEQFF
NA	TRBJ2-1	NA	TRBV24-1	TGTGCCACCAGTGGAAAACAGGGCTATGTGAATGAGCAGTTCTTC	CATSGKQGYVNEQFF
many	TRBJ2-7	NA	TRBV7-9	TGTGCCAGCAGCCCCGCGATTTCACGCGAGCAGTACTTC	CASSPAISREQYF
few	TRBJ2-3	NA	TRBV7-9	TGTGCCAGCAGCTCGCCCACAGGGTCGAAGACAGATACGCAGTATTTT	CASSSPTGSKTDTQYF
many	TRBJ2-3	NA	TRBV7-2	TGTGCCAGCAGCTTAGACGTGGGGGATACGCAGTATTTT	CASSLDVGDTQYF
NA	TRBJ1-1	TRBD1	TRBV4-2	TGTGCCAGCAGCCAAGATCTCGGGAGGTGGACAGGAAAGATGAACACTGAAGCTTTCTTT	CASSQDLGRWTGKMNTEAFF
NA	TRBJ2-5	NA	TRBV28	TGTGCCAGCAGCTCCCGGAGGGAAGAGACCCAGTACTTC	CASSSRREETQYF
many	TRBJ1-5	TRBD1	TRBV6-2/TRBV6-3	TGTGCCAGCAGACCCGGGACAGGGGTTCAGCCCCAGCATTTT	CASRPGTGVQPQHF
NA	TRBJ2-7	NA	TRBV6-5	TGTGCCAACAGTAGCTCGGGACGGCGATACTACGAGCAGTACTTC	CANSSSGRRYYEQYF
NA	TRBJ2-4	NA	TRBV4-1	TGCGCCAGCAGCCAAGATGCACCTATGATAGATCAGTACTTC	CASSQDAPMIDQYF
NA	TRBJ2-7	NA	TRBV3-1	TGTGCCAGCAGCCACCCCGGACGGATCTACGAGCAGTACTTC	CASSHPGRIYEQYF
many	TRBJ2-5	TRBD1	TRBV7-2	TGTGCCAGCAGCTTAGTACAGGGGGTAGAAGAGACCCAGTACTTC	CASSLVQGVEETQYF
NA	TRBJ2-3	NA	TRBV29-1	TGCAGCGTTGAAAGCTGGCCAGATACGCAGTATTTT	CSVESWPDTQYF
many	TRBJ2-5	NA	TRBV7-2	TGTGCCAGCAGCTTAACGGGAACCCAGTACTTC	CASSLTGTQYF
NA	TRBJ2-4	NA	TRBV2	TGTGCCAGCAGTGAAGATGGTAACAGGAGGCCCAAAAACATTCAGTACTTC	CASSEDGNRRPKNIQYF
many	TRBJ1-2	NA	TRBV7-8	TGTGCCAGCAGCTTAGCCAGATACAGTGAAAGGGGGGATTATGGCTACACCTTC	CASSLARYSERGDYGYTF
NA	TRBJ1-2	NA	TRBV29-1	TGCAGCGTTGAAGATCTGGCGTCTGGGAATGGCTACACCTTC	CSVEDLASGNGYTF
many	TRBJ2-6	NA	TRBV12-3/TRBV12-4	TGTGCCAGCAGTTCATCAGGGATCTCTGGGGCCAACGTCCTGACTTTC	CASSSSGISGANVLTF
many	TRBJ1-5	TRBD1	TRBV19	TGTGCCAGTAGCAGACAGGGGGGCAATCAGCCCCAGCATTTT	CASSRQGGNQPQHF
many	TRBJ1-2	NA	TRBV7-2	TGTGCCAGCAGCCCCCGCAGGGATCCGAACTATGGCTACACCTTC	CASSPRRDPNYGYTF
many	TRBJ1-1	NA	TRBV7-9	TGTGCCAGCAGCTCGGGACCGCCGATGAACACTGAAGCTTTCTTT	CASSSGPPMNTEAFF
many	TRBJ2-1	NA	TRBV7-6	TGTGCCAGCAGCCCCGGGGACTTCTACAATGAGCAGTTCTTC	CASSPGDFYNEQFF
few	TRBJ2-5	NA	TRBV29-1	TGCAGCGGGCGGGGCGACCAAGAGACCCAGTACTTC	CSGRGDQETQYF
NA	TRBJ2-6	TRBD1	TRBV6-1	TGTGCCAGCAGTTTGGACAGGGTCCCCTCTGGGGCCAACGTCCTGACTTTC	CASSLDRVPSGANVLTF
NA	TRBJ1-5	NA	TRBV15	TGTGCCACCAGCACGCTCATGACAGAGCCCCCCTTTCCCCAGCATTTT	CATSTLMTEPPFPQHF
many	TRBJ2-5	NA	TRBV6-1	TGTGCCAGCAGTGACCCGGGGGACAGTCAAGAGACCCAGTACTTC	CASSDPGDSQETQYF
NA	TRBJ2-1	TRBD2	TRBV12-3/TRBV12-4	TGTGCCAGCAGCCGCCGGACTAGCGATCGGGATGAGCAGTTCTTC	CASSRRTSDRDEQFF
many	TRBJ2-1	TRBD2	TRBV7-8	TGTGCCAGCAGCTTAGAGGTTAGCGGGGGGTTCTCTAATGAGCAGTTCTTC	CASSLEVSGGFSNEQFF
few	TRBJ2-1	NA	TRBV20-1	TGCAGTGCTTGGGATTCCAATGAGCAGTTCTTC	CSAWDSNEQFF
NA	TRBJ1-5	TRBD1	TRBV27	TGTGCCAGCAGTATGACAGGGGATAGCAATCAGCCCCAGCATTTT	CASSMTGDSNQPQHF